This T cell receptor beta chain originates from a study of Graves' ophthalmopathy and Graves' hyperthyroidism. Germline CDR1 reads SGDLS; CDR2 reads YYNGEE. V was shortened by 4 bases and J by 2 bases, with 10 bases between the two germline ends. The CDR3 is 13 amino acids. RNA transcripts were the source from which TCR beta CDR3 regions were amplified. The library came from an HTBI-primed first-round RT-PCR and a second-round multiplex PCR. TCRdb passed the multiplex PCR reads through MiXCR, listing each CDR3 protein once. The sample comprises 200,000 to 300,000 distinct CDR3 sequences, 45% of which are singletons, and roughly 50% rests with the top ten.

This TCR was recovered from an adult man with Graves' ophthalmopathy. The chain combines TRBV9 with TRBJ2-7; D gene ambiguous. Sequences were obtained from peripheral blood. CDR3 nucleotide sequence: TGTGCCAGCAGCAAAGACCAAGCCTACGAGCAGTACTTC. Protein product: CASSKDQAYEQYF.